This T cell receptor (beta chain) was profiled in a study of metastatic and nonmetastatic thyroid tumors. On the study more broadly: It was across blood and tumor or nodule tissue from malignant and benign thyroid patients that repertoires were compared. General observations from the study: For both blood and tumor, malignant thyroid tumors reportedly showed significantly higher TCR beta diversity than benign nodules did.

No patient had received any treatment before thyroid surgery. Trimming removed 4 bases from V and 4 bases from J; junction bases left unmatched: 8. Per germline, CDR1 LNHDA and CDR2 SQIVND (reference sequence). This CDR3 comprises 16 residues. This clone was counted ten times or more. Its target is unknown. Study processing details: What underpinned the distant-metastasis classifier for papillary thyroid cancer was the set of CDR3 differences across clinicopathological groups. MiXCR reprocessed the PCR reads for TCRdb. V and J calls and clone size were set by TCRdb, not the authors. This sample yields over 15,000 clones, of which over 20% are seen a single time; around 15% belongs to the top ten.

The chain recombines TRBV19 with TRBJ2-5; the match to TRBD2 covers 11 bases. This receptor was identified in a female donor with papillary thyroid cancer or a benign thyroid nodule (not recorded which). Some clones in this sample may be carry-over from other donors' samples. Sequences were obtained from tumor tissue. The CDR3 DNA sequence: TGTGCCAGTAGTACTGCACTAGCGGGAGTAGGAGAGACCCAGTACTTC. Translation: CASSTALAGVGETQYF.